The present T cell receptor (beta chain) was sequenced within a study of T cell responses to AZD1222 COVID-19 vaccine (dated by TCRdb to 2020 to 2022). Context from the whole study: A total of 233 trial participants underwent TCR sequencing, of whom about 210 had received two doses of AZD1222 and around 25 had received two doses of the MenACWY control vaccine. Trial participants were enrolled by age into 18-55, 56-69 and 70-plus year subgroups, with approximately 160, 26 and 62 TCR-sequenced participants respectively.

The paper's findings and limits, for the study overall: A significant rise in spike-specific TCR breadth and depth was observed after two AZD1222 doses relative to day 0 and relative to MenACWY recipients. The vaccine-associated CD4 TCRs covered the entire spike protein, and the dominant responses fell in regions 160-218 and 743-854. In the small 56-69-year group, the increase in depth fell short of significance, most likely because of low power. Participants were mostly white British and included more females than males, and it was suggested by the authors that clonal diversity may have been underestimated. No day 14 peak-response samples were available, so repertoires were characterized only after the peak T cell response. Conclusions about previously exposed vaccinees were limited because only six AZD1222 recipients were SARS-CoV-2 seropositive at baseline. Epitopes outside the regions mutated in the B.1.351 and B.1.1.7 variants were reportedly recognized by nearly half of the unique spike-specific TCRs.

The intended sense of this specimen's time point label: about 28 days (+/-7) after the second vaccine dose. Because spike-specific TCR depth and breadth did not differ between the two schedules, AZD1222 recipients who got a second dose at roughly 4 weeks were pooled with those who got a second dose at roughly 12 weeks. Vaccinee samples came from UK trials COV001 and COV002, including a single-blind randomized controlled phase 2/3 trial of AZD1222 (ChAdOx1 nCoV-19) in healthy adults. For TCRbeta chain sequencing, PBMC samples were collected from trial participants at day 0 and at day 28 after the second dose. Comments on this clone: Its antigen is not yet known. Base qualities were left out, and no much larger clone turns up one base away.

The CDR3 regions of human TCRbeta chains were analyzed by immunosequencing. Concerning the study's data processing: TCRs in the repertoires were compared against a reference library of SARS-CoV-2-specific TCRs that had been generated with the MIRA antigen-specificity platform. Breadth was defined as the fraction of unique TCRs that were SARS-CoV-2-associated. Depth was defined as the fraction of total T cells that were SARS-CoV-2-associated. Each spike-specific TCR was assigned to its reactive spike region and to a CD4 or CD8 class using the MIRA data. Log10-transformed breadth and depth values were compared by one-way ANOVA with Sidak's multiple comparisons tests. TCRdb obtained this table from immuneACCESS and retained in-frame rearrangements with V and J assigned. These tables miss some clones; where compared with another copy, unresolved V genes account for less than half of the shortfall, and the remainder is unexplained. D and trimming come from the DNA, and the V and J calls and clone size come from that table. This sample has some 250,000 clones in its table, and about 94% of those were observed once. Approximately 0.52% of the sample belongs to the ten largest clones.

The CDR3 spans 11 residues, from the cysteine through the phenylalanine. The sequence is cut down to CDR3 DNA, 33 bases in frame from base 1. The clonotype originates from an adult who received the AZD1222 COVID-19 vaccine. The rearrangement combines TRBV12-2 with TRBJ2-1. TRBV12-2 is annotated as a pseudogene. The specimen was peripheral blood, collected 28 days after the second AZD1222 dose. The nucleotide sequence reads TGTGCAAGTCGCCGGCAGAATGAGCAGTTCTTC. Translated, it gives CASRRQNEQFF.